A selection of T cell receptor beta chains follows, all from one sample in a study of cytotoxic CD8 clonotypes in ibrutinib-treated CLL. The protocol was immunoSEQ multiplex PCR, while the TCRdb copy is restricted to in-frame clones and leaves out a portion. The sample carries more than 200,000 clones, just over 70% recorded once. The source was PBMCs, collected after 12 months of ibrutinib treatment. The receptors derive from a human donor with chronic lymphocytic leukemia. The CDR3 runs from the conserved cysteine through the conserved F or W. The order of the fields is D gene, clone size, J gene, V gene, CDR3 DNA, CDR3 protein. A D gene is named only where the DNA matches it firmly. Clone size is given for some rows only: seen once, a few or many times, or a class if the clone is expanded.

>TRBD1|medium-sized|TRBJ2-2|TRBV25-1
TGTGCCAGCAGCGGGACAGGGGATGCCGGGGAGCTGTTTTTT
CASSGTGDAGELFF
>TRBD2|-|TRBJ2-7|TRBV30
TGTGCCTCACGGGGGGGTGGAATGAACTACGAGCAGTACTTC
CASRGGGMNYEQYF
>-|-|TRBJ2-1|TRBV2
TGTGCCAGCGACCCCGGGACCCCTAGAAATGAGCAGTTCTTC
CASDPGTPRNEQFF
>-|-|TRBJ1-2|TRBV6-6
TGTGCCAGCAGTTGGCGGGAGACTCTCAACTATGGCTACACCTTC
CASSWRETLNYGYTF
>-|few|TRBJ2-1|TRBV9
TGTGCCAGCAGCGTAGAGGTTCGACCTAGCTCCTACAATGAGCAGTTCTTC
CASSVEVRPSSYNEQFF
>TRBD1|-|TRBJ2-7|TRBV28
TGTGCCAGCCTAGACAGGGGAGGTAATTACGAGCAGTACTTC
CASLDRGGNYEQYF
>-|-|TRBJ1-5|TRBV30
TGTGCCTGGAGTGCCCCGTGGGGGGCTCAGCTCCATCAGCCCCAGCATTTT
CAWSAPWGAQLHQPQHF
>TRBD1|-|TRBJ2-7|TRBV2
TGTGCCAGCAGTGAAAGACTTACGGGACAGAGACTCTTC
CASSERLTGQRLF
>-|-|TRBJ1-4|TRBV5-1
TGCGCCAGCAGACCCGGGGATAATGAAAAACTGTTTTTT
CASRPGDNEKLFF
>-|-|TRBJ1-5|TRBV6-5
TGTGCCAGCAGTTACGGGGAGGGTCAGCCCCAGCATTTT
CASSYGEGQPQHF
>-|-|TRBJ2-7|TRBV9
TGTGCCAGCAGCGTAGACGACTACGAGCAGTACTTC
CASSVDDYEQYF
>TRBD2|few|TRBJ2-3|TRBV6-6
TGTGCCAGCAGTTACGGCGGGAGCGGCACAGATACGCAGTATTTT
CASSYGGSGTDTQYF
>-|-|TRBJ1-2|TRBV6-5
TGTGCCAGCAGTCCGATAGATGGCTACACCTTC
CASSPIDGYTF
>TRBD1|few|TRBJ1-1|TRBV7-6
TGTGCCAGCAGCTTCGGCCCGACAGGGGTGGGTGAAGCTTTCTTT
CASSFGPTGVGEAFF
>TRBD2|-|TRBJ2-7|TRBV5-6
TGTGCCAGCAAGAGAGGGAGGGCCGGGGAGCAGTACTTC
CASKRGRAGEQYF
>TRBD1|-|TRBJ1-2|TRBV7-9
TGTGCCAGCAGCCCAGGGGGTGTCTATGGCTACACCTTC
CASSPGGVYGYTF
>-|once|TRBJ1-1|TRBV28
TGTGCCATCCAGCTAATGAACACTGAAGCTTTCTTT
CAIQLMNTEAFF
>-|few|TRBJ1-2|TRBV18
TGTGCCAGCTCACCCCGGACACCGGCCGGCTACACCTTC
CASSPRTPAGYTF
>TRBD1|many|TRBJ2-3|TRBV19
TGTGCCAGTACCCTAAAGGGGGCAGGACGGGGAGATACGCAGTATTTT
CASTLKGAGRGDTQYF
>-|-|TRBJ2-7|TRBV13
TGTGCCAGCAGCTTAGCGGGAGCTAAGAACGAGCAGTACTTC
CASSLAGAKNEQYF
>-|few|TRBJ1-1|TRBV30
TGTGCCTGGAGTGTATGGGGGAGAGGAACTGAAGCTTTCTTT
CAWSVWGRGTEAFF
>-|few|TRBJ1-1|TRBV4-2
TGTGCCAGCAGCCATTTGGTGGGCAGGTCGGACACTGAAGCTTTCTTT
CASSHLVGRSDTEAFF
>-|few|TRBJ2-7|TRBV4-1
TGCGCCAGCACGGAGGGGGGGTCGCAGTACTTC
CASTEGGSQYF
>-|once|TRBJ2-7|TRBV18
TGTGCCAGCTCGATCCGGGACAAAGACCACGAGCAGTACTTC
CASSIRDKDHEQYF
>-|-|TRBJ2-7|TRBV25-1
TGTGCCAGCAGGGGACCGGGCTACGAGCAGTACTTC
CASRGPGYEQYF
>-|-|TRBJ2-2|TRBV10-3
TGTGCCATCAGTGAGCCCGGCCGGAACACCGGGGAGCTGTTTTTT
CAISEPGRNTGELFF
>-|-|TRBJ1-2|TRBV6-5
TGTGCCAGCAGTTACAAGGGATATGGCTACACCTTC
CASSYKGYGYTF
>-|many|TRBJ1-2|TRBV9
TGTGCCAGCAGCTCGCGGAGGACCTGGGGCTACACCTTC
CASSSRRTWGYTF
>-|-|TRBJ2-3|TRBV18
TGTGCCAGCTCACCCCAAGATGATACGCAGTATTTT
CASSPQDDTQYF
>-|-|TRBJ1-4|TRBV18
TGTGCCAGCTCACCTTCTTCCGCGGGTAATGAAAAACTGTTTTTT
CASSPSSAGNEKLFF
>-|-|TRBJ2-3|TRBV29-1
TGCAGCGTTGAAGGAGGGGCCACAGATACGCAGTATTTT
CSVEGGATDTQYF
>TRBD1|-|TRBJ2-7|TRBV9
TGTGCCAGCAGCCCAAGACAGGGTGGCTACGAGCAGTACTTC
CASSPRQGGYEQYF
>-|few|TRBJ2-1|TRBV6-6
TGTGCCAGCAGTACCCTCGGGGGGCCTCGAATTGAGCAGTTCTTC
CASSTLGGPRIEQFF
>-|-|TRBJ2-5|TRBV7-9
TGTGCCAGCAGCTTTAGTAGTGAGACCCAGTACTTC
CASSFSSETQYF
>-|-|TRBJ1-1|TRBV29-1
TGCAGCGTTGAAGATCAGGGGAGTAGGGCTGAAGCTTTCTTT
CSVEDQGSRAEAFF
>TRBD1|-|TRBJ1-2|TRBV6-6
TGTGCCAGCAGTAGACAGGGGGCCGACTATGGCTACACCTTC
CASSRQGADYGYTF
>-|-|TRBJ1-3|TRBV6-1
TGTGCCAGCAGTTTGTCGTACTCTGGAAACACCATATATTTT
CASSLSYSGNTIYF
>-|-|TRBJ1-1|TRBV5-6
TGTGCCAGCAGCTTCCCCTACGGGACAAGTAACACTGAAGCTTTCTTT
CASSFPYGTSNTEAFF
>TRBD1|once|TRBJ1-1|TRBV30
TGTGCCTGGGGGGGAACAGGGGTCACTGAAGCTTTCTTT
CAWGGTGVTEAFF
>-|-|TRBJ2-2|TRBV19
TGTGCCAGTAGTATAGACCCCCGAGGGACCGTATCAGCCCTCACCGGGGAGCTGTTTTTT
CASSIDPRGTVSALTGELFF
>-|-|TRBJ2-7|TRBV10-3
TGTGCCATCAGTGAACGAATGACAGGAACGTACGAGCAGTACTTC
CAISERMTGTYEQYF
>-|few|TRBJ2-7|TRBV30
TGTGCCTCCGGTCGGGACGGTAGCTACGAGCAGTACTTC
CASGRDGSYEQYF
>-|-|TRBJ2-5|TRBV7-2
TGTGCCAGCACCCGTATCAGACAAGAGACCCAGTACTTC
CASTRIRQETQYF
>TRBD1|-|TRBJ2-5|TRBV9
TGTGCCAGCAGAGCCCGACGGACAGGGCAAGAGACCCAGTACTTC
CASRARRTGQETQYF
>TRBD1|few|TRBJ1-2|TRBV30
TGTGCCCGGTCTGGAGGGACAGCCACCACAGGCTACACCTTC
CARSGGTATTGYTF